The 9 T cell receptor beta chains listed next were all sequenced from one sample in a study of naive and memory T cell subsets (dated by TCRdb to the late 2010s). On the study overall, not on this receptor specifically: Naive repertoires, especially CD8, contained a few larger clonotypes, possibly memory cells re-expressing CD45RA.

Preparation of the library involved UMI-ligation and nested PCR. Data came from an Illumina MiSeq. To cover both TRBC1 and TRBC2, the beta constant-region primer consisted of an equimolar mix of two oligonucleotides. The ligated cDNA went through four rounds of PCR with nested alpha and beta constant-region primers together with the SP2 primer. TCRdb took the public reads, trimmed them with fastp at Q25, ran MiXCR for clone calling and kept in-frame beta chains. Every CDR3 protein is listed once, alongside the most common genes and DNA of its rows. For this sample the table gives about 150,000 distinct CDR3 sequences, of which under 25% were detected only once. Around 0.11% of the sample lies in the top ten. Which antigens these TCRs recognize remains unknown. The sequencing input was naive CD4+ T cells from blood. Taken with the paper, the label for cell subset or site translates to: naive T cells, CD45RA high CD27+. The source of these receptors is a human donor in good health.

This clonotype showed up many times. The rearrangement links TRBV5-1 to TRBJ2-3; a possible D gene is TRBD1 (5 bases). CDR3 length equals 17 residues. Looked up from germline, CDR1 is SGHRS and CDR2 is YFSETQ. V dropped 0 bases and J dropped 2 bases, with 16 bases sitting between them. This chain's CDR3 is CASSLAPARQSTDTQYF. As DNA, the CDR3 is TGCGCCAGCAGCTTGGCTCCGGCCCGACAGTCCACAGATACGCAGTATTTT.

The chain has TRBV20-1 and TRBJ2-7; D perhaps matches TRBD2 (6 bases). Trimming stripped 5 bases from V and 6 bases from J, with 20 bases between. CDR3 length: 14 residues. CDR1 and CDR2 from the germline V gene are DFQATT and SNEGSKA (reference sequence). The CDR3 nucleotides are TGCAGTGCTGCCCTACTGGGGGGAAAGGGCGAGCAGTACTTC. This translates into CSAALLGGKGEQYF.

The V call is TRBV20-1, the J call TRBJ2-7; 11 bases fit TRBD2. The germline V gene has CDR1 DFQATT and CDR2 SNEGSKA (reference sequence). CDR3 size: 16 residues. V lost 6 bases and J lost 4; bases outside the gene matches: 14. CDR3 region: CSADPTGTSGPYEQYF. In DNA, the CDR3 is TGCAGTGCCGACCCCACCGGGACTAGCGGACCTTACGAGCAGTACTTC.

CDR3 sequence (DNA): TGTGCCAGCGCCGGTAGCCAAGTTACGCAGTATTTT. The encoded protein is CASAGSQVTQYF. V usage is TRBV2 and J usage is TRBJ2-3, with no clear D. Germline CDR1 and CDR2: SNHLY and FYNNEI. CDR3 length equals 12 residues. The germline V and J ends were trimmed by 8 bases and 8 bases, with 14 bases remaining between them.

The rearrangement uses TRBV10-1 and TRBJ2-2, with TRBD2 identical over 11 bases. CDR1 is WNHNN, CDR2 SYGVQD, per germline (reference sequence). The CDR3 is 19 residues long. Losses at the gene ends were 2 bases for V and 7 bases for J; bases not matched to a gene: 15. The CDR3 sequence: CASSEPGTSGLRFYGELFF. The CDR3 DNA reads as TGCGCCAGCAGTGAGCCCGGGACTAGCGGCCTTAGGTTCTACGGGGAGCTGTTTTTT.

This clonotype has a count of ten or more. V is TRBV29-1 and J is TRBJ2-1; D gene uncertain. This CDR3 contains 13 residues. Between the trimmed V and J ends, which lost 4 bases and 4 bases, there was a span of 11 bases. Germline CDR1 reads SQVTM; CDR2 reads ANQGSEA. The CDR3 is CSVVGIAYNEQFF. CDR3 nucleotide sequence: TGCAGCGTTGTAGGTATAGCTTACAATGAGCAGTTCTTC.

In its sample, this clonotype was seen a few times. CDR3 amino acids: CASSPRDRQAPQHF. As DNA, the CDR3 is TGTGCCAGCAGTCCCCGGGACAGGCAAGCCCCCCAGCATTTT. The gene calls are TRBV6-6 and TRBJ1-5; 8 bases map to TRBD1. The CDR3 runs 14 residues. V shed 5 bases and J 10 bases; nucleotides not matched to a gene: 10. CDR1 is MNHNY, CDR2 SVGAGI, per germline (reference sequence).

This clonotype turned up a few times. This sequence joins TRBV6-6 and TRBJ2-2, with TRBD1 as a possible D gene (6 bases). There are 20 residues in the CDR3. The V gene lost 2 bases and the J gene lost 2 bases, with 24 bases spanning the gap. Germline V CDR1 and CDR2: MNHNY, SVGAGI (reference sequence). For the CDR3, the DNA is TGTGCCAGCAGTTACCCAGGAGCACTCCGGGGACACCTAAACACCGGGGAGCTGTTTTTT. Its translation: CASSYPGALRGHLNTGELFF.

V and J are TRBV20-1 and TRBJ1-2, with a tentative D call TRBD1 (6 bases). CDR3 size: 11 residues. Trimming left V 6 bases short and J 12 bases short, with 17 bases between. CDR1 and CDR2 from the germline V gene are DFQATT and SNEGSKA (reference sequence). CDR3 nucleotide sequence: TGCAGTGCCTCAGATCCGGGGGGCGACACCTTC. Its translation is CSASDPGGDTF.